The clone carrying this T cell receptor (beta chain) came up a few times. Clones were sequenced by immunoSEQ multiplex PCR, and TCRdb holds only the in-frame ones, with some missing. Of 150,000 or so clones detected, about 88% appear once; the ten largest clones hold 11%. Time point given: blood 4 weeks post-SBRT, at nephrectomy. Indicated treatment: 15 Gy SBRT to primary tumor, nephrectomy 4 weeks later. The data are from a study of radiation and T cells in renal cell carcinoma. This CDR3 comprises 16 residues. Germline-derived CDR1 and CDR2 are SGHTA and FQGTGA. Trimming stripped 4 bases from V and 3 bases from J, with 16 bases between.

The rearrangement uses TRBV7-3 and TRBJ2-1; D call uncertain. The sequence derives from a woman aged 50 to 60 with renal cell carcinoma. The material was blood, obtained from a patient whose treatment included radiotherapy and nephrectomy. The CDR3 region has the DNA TGTGCCAGCAGCTCCTCGTTGGGCGGCCTCTACAATGAGCAGTTCTTC. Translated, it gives CASSSSLGGLYNEQFF.